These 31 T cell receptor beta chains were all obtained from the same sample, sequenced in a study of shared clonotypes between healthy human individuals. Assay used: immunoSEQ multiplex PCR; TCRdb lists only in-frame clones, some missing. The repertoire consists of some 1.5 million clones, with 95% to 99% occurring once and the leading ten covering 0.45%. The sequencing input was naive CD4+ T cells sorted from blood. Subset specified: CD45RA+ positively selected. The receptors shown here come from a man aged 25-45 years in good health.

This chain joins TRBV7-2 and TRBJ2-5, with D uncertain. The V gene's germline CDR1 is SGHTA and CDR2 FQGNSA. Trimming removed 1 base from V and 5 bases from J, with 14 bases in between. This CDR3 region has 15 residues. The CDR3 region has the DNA TGTGCCAGCAGCTTAGTAGTAGCCGGGTTGGAGACCCAGTACTTC. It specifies CASSLVVAGLETQYF.

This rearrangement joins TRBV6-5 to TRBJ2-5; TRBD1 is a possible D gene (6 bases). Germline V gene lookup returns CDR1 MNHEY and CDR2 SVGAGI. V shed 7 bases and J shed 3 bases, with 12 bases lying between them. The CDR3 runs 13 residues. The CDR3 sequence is CASTKAGEETQYF. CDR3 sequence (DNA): TGTGCCAGCACCAAAGCAGGGGAAGAGACCCAGTACTTC.

CDR3 protein: CASSVVAGTLSTDTQYF. The CDR3 DNA reads TGTGCCAGCAGCGTAGTCGCGGGGACGTTAAGCACAGATACGCAGTATTTT. The chain uses TRBV9 and TRBJ2-3; tentative D call: TRBD2 (6 bases). The V and J ends lost 0 bases and 0 bases respectively, with 14 bases between them. CDR3 size: 17 residues. The germline CDR1 and CDR2 sequences are SGDLS and YYNGEE.

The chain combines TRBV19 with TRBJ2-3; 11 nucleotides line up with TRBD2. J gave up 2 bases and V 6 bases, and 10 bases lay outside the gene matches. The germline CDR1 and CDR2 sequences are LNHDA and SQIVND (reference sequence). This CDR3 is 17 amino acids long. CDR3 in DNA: TGTGCCAGTAGCCTACTAGCGGGAGTCGATATCACAGATACGCAGTATTTT. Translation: CASSLLAGVDITDTQYF.

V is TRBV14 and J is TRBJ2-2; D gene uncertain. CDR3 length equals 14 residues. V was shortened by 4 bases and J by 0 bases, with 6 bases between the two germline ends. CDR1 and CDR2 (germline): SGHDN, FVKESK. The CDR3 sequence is CASSLQANTGELFF. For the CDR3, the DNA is TGTGCCAGCAGCCTCCAGGCGAACACCGGGGAGCTGTTTTTT.

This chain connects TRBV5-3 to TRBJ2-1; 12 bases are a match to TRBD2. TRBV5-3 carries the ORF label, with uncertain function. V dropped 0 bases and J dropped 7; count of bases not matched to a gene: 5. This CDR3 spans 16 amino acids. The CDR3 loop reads CARSLGLAGVGNEQFF. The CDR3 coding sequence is TGTGCCAGAAGCTTGGGACTAGCGGGAGTCGGGAATGAGCAGTTCTTC.

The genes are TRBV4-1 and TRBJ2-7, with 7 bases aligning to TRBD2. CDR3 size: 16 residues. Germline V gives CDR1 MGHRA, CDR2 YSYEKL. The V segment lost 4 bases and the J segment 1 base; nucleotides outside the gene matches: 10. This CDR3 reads CASSPPPRGSSYEQYF. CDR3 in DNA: TGCGCCAGCAGCCCACCGCCGCGCGGGAGTTCCTACGAGCAGTACTTC.

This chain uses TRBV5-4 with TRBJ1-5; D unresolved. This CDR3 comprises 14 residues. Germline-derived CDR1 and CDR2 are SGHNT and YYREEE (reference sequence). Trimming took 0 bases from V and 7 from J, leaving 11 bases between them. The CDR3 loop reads CASSLVDEGQPQHF. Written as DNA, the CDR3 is TGTGCCAGCAGCTTGGTGGACGAGGGACAGCCCCAGCATTTT.

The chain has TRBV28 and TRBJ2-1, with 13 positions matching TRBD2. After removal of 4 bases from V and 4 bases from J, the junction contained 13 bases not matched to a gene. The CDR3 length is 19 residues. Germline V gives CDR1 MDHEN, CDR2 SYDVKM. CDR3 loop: CASSSPTSGRAFRYNEQFF. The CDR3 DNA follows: TGTGCCAGCAGTTCCCCAACTAGCGGGAGGGCCTTTAGGTACAATGAGCAGTTCTTC.

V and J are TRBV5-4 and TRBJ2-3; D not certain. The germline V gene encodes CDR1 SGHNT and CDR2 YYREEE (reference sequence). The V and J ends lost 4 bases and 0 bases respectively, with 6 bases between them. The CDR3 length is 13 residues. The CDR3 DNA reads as TGTGCCAGCAGCCCAACTAGCACAGATACGCAGTATTTT. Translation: CASSPTSTDTQYF.

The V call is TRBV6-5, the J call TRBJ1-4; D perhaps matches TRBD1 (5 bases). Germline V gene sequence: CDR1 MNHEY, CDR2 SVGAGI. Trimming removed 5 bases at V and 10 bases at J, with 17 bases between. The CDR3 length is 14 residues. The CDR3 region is CASSPQGRPAKLFF. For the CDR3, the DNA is TGTGCCAGCAGTCCCCAGGGACGGCCGGCAAAACTGTTTTTT.

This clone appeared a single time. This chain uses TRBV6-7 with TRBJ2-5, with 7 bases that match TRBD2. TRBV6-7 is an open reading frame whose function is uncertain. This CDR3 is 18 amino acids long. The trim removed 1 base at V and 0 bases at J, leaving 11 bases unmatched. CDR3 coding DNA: TGTGCCAGCAGTTACTTCGGAGGGACTACTTTGTACCAAGAGACCCAGTACTTC. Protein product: CASSYFGGTTLYQETQYF.

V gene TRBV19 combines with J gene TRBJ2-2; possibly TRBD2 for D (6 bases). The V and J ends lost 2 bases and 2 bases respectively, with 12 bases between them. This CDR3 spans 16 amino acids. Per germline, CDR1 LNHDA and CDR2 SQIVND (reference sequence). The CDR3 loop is CASSIRGTANTGELFF. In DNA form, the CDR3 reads TGTGCCAGTAGTATACGGGGGACTGCTAACACCGGGGAGCTGTTTTTT.

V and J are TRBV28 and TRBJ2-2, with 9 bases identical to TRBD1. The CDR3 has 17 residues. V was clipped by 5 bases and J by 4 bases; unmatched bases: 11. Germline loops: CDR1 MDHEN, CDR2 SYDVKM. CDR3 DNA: TGTGCCAGCAGTCACCGGCCGGGACAGGGTGCCACCGGGGAGCTGTTTTTT. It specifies CASSHRPGQGATGELFF.

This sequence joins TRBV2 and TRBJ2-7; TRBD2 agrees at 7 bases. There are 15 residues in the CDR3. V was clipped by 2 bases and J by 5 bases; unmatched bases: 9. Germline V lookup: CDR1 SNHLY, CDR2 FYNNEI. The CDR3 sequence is CASSEIGLGLNEQYF. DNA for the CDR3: TGTGCCAGCAGTGAAATTGGACTAGGGTTGAACGAGCAGTACTTC. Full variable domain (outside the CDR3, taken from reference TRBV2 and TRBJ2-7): EPEVTQTPSHQVTQMGQEVILRCVPISNHLYFYWYRQILGQKVEFLVSFYNNEISEKSEIFDDQFSVERPDGSNFTLKIRSTKLEDSAMYFCASSEIGLGLNEQYFGPGTRLTVT.

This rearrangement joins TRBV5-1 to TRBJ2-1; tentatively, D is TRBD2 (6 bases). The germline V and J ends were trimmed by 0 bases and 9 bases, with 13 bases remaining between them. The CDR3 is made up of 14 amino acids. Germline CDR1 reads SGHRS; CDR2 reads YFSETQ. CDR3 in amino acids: CASSLATSSGEQFF. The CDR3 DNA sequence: TGCGCCAGCAGCTTGGCGACTAGTTCAGGTGAGCAGTTCTTC.

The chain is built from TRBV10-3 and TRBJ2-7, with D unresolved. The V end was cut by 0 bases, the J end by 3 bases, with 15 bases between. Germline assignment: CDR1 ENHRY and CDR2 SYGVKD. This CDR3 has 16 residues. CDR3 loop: CAISESSPGRDYEQYF. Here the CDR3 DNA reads TGTGCCATCAGTGAGTCGAGTCCGGGCAGAGACTACGAGCAGTACTTC.

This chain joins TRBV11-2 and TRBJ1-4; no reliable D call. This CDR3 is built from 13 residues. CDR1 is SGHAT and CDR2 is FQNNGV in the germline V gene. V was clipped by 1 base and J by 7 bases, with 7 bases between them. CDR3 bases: TGTGCCAGCAGCTTAGCCCGGTTTGAAAAACTGTTTTTT. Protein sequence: CASSLARFEKLFF.

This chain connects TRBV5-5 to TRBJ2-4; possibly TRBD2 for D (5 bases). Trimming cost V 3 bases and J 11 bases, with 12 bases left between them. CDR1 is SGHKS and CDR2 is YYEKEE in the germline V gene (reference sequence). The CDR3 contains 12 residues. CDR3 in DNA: TGTGCCAGCAGCTCCTACACGGGGTTTCAGTACTTC. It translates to CASSSYTGFQYF.

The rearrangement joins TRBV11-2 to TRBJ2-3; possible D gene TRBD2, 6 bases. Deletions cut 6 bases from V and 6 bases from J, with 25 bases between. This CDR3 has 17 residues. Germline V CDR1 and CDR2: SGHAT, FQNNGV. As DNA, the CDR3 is TGTGCCAGCAGTCCTGGACTCTCCACTGGAGGGTGGGATACGCAGTATTTT. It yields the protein CASSPGLSTGGWDTQYF.

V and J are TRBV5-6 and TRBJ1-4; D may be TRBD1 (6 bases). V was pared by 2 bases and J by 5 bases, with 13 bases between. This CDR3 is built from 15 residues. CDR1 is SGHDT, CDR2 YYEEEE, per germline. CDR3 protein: CASSFNTGSNEKLFF. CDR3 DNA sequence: TGTGCCAGCAGCTTTAATACAGGGTCAAATGAAAAACTGTTTTTT.

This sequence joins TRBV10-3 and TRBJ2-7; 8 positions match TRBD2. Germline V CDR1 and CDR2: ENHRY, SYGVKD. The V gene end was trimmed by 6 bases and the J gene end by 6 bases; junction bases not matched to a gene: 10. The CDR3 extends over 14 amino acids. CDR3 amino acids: CAISTSGGGLEQYF. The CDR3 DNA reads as TGTGCCATCAGCACTAGCGGAGGGGGGCTCGAGCAGTACTTC.

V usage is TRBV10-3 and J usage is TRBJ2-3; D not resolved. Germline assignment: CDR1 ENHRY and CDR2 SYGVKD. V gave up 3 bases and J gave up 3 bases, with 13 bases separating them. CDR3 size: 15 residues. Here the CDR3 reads CAISDPSLVTDTQYF. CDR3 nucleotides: TGTGCCATCAGTGACCCGTCTCTCGTTACAGATACGCAGTATTTT.

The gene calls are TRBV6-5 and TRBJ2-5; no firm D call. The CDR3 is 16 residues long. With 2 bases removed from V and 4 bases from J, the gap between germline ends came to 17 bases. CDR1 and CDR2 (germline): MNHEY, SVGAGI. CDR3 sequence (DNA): TGTGCCAGCAGTTACACGCTGAGGACCACGGGAGAGACCCAGTACTTC. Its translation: CASSYTLRTTGETQYF.

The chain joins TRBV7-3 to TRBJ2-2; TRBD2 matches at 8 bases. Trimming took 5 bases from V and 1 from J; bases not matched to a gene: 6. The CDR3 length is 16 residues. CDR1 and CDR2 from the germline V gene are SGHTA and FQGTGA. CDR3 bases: TGTGCCAGCAGCAGCAACGGGAGGGGGAACACCGGGGAGCTGTTTTTT. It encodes CASSSNGRGNTGELFF.

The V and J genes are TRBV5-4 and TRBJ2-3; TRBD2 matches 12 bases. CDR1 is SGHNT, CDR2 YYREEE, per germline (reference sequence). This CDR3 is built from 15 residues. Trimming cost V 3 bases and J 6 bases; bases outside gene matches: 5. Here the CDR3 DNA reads TGTGCCAGCAGCTCACCTAGCGGGAGGGTTGATACGCAGTATTTT. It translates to CASSSPSGRVDTQYF.

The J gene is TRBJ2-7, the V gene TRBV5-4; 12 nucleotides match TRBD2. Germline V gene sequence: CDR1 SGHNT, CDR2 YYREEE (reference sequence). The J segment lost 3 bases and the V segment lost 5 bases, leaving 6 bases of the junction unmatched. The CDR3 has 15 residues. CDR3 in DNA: TGTGCCAGCAGGGGGAGGACTAGCGGGAACTACGAGCAGTACTTC. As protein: CASRGRTSGNYEQYF.

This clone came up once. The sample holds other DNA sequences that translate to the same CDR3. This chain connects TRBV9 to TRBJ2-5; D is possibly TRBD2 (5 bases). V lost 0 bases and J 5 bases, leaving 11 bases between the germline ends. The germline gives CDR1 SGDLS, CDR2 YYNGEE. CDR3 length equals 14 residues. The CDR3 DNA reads TGTGCCAGCAGCGTAGCACCGACGGGGGAGACCCAGTACTTC. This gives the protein CASSVAPTGETQYF.

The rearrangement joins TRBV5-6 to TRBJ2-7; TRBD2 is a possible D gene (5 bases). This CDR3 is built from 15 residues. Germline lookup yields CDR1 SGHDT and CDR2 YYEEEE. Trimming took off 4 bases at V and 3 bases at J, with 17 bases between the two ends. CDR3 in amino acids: CASSPGVGRHYEQYF. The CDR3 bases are TGTGCCAGCAGCCCCGGGGTAGGCCGTCACTACGAGCAGTACTTC.

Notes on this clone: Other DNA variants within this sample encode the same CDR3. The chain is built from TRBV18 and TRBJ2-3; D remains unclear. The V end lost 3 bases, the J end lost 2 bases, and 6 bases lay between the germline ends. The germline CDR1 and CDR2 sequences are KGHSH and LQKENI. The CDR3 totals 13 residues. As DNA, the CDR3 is TGTGCCAGCTCACCGGCGACCACAGATACGCAGTATTTT. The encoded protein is CASSPATTDTQYF.

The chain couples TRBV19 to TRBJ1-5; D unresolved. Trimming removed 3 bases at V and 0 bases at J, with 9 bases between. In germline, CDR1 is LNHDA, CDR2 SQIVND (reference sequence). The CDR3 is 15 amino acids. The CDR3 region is CASSISDNSNQPQHF. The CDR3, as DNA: TGTGCCAGTAGTATTAGTGATAATAGCAATCAGCCCCAGCATTTT.